Following are 21 T cell receptor beta chains from one sample sequenced in a study of vaccination and CD4 T cells after COVID-19. No antigen is known for these receptors. Treatment noted: roughly ten-day PBMC culture with coronavirus spike peptide pools or control peptides (ViraFEST assay). The study sequenced cultured CD4+ T cell DNA using the Oncomine TCR Beta short-read assay. Each CDR3 protein gets one entry after TCRdb re-called the PCR reads with MiXCR. The sample lists roughly 12,000 distinct CDR3 sequences, approximately 58% occurring once. Specimen: CD4+ T cells from blood, cultured in vitro, collected before SARS-CoV-2 vaccination. The receptors shown here come from a human donor who had recovered from COVID-19.

The chain employs TRBV5-4 and TRBJ2-2; 10 bases line up with TRBD2. J lost 5 bases, V lost 1 base, and 5 bases had no gene match. The CDR3 totals 16 residues. Germline V gene sequence: CDR1 SGHNT, CDR2 YYREEE (reference sequence). CDR3 protein: CASSLRAGGLTGELFF. The CDR3 DNA reads TGTGCCAGCAGCTTGAGAGCGGGGGGGCTAACCGGGGAGCTGTTTTTT.

The DNA of the CDR3 is TGTGCCAGCAGTTCTACCGGGACAGGGGGCACCGGGGAGCTGTTTTTT. Amino acid sequence: CASSSTGTGGTGELFF. This chain uses TRBV6-4 with TRBJ2-2, with TRBD1 matching over 11 bases. J lost 4 bases, V lost 5 bases, and 6 bases had no gene match. Germline-derived CDR1 and CDR2 are MRHNA and SNTAGT. This CDR3 region has 16 residues.

This chain uses TRBV7-2 with TRBJ1-5, with D perhaps matching TRBD1 (6 bases). Germline CDR1 SGHTA, CDR2 FQGNSA. The CDR3 has 13 residues. V was trimmed by 5 bases and J by 4 bases, leaving 9 bases between them. The CDR3 DNA follows: TGTGCCAGCAGCCCGGACAGAAATCAGCCCCAGCATTTT. Protein: CASSPDRNQPQHF.

The CDR3 DNA reads as TGCGCCAGCAGTGGAGAAATGTGGGAGACCCAGTACTTC. Residues: CASSGEMWETQYF. This chain links TRBV10-2 with TRBJ2-5, with D unresolved. The CDR3 is 13 residues long. Trimming left V 4 bases short and J 5 bases short, with 11 bases between. Germline loops: CDR1 WSHSY, CDR2 SAAADI.

The table lists this clonotype with a few counts. This rearrangement joins TRBV7-9 to TRBJ1-5; D is possibly TRBD1 (6 bases). CDR3 length: 20 amino acids. The germline V gene has CDR1 SEHNR and CDR2 FQNEAQ (reference sequence). V lost 0 bases and J lost 0, with 21 bases in between. The CDR3 reads CASSLARQGKRGNSNQPQHF. Here the CDR3 DNA reads TGTGCCAGCAGCTTAGCCCGGCAGGGCAAAAGGGGGAATAGCAATCAGCCCCAGCATTTT.

The chain has TRBV5-1 and TRBJ1-5; D possibly corresponds to TRBD1 (6 bases). Germline CDR1 reads SGHRS; CDR2 reads YFSETQ. The CDR3 runs to 15 residues. V shed 4 bases and J shed 3 bases, with 14 bases lying between them. The CDR3 DNA reads as TGCGCCAGCAGCGTGGATACAGGGTTCAATCAGCCCCAGCATTTT. Translating it yields CASSVDTGFNQPQHF.

The V gene is TRBV30, the J gene TRBJ2-5; D ambiguous. CDR1 is GTSNPN and CDR2 is SVGIG in the germline V gene (reference sequence). The CDR3 sequence is 13 residues long. Trimming left V 1 base short and J 2 bases short, with 8 bases between. The CDR3, as DNA: TGTGCCTGGAGTGGGGTGCGACAAGAGACCCAGTACTTC. Its translation is CAWSGVRQETQYF.

This clonotype was found a few times. The J gene is TRBJ1-5, the V gene TRBV21-1. TRBV21-1 is marked as a pseudogene. The CDR3 runs to 13 residues. The CDR3 here is CASSKDSNQPQHF. In nucleotides, the CDR3 is TGTGCCAGCAGCAAGGACAGCAATCAGCCCCAGCATTTT.

Turning to this clonotype: The junction departs from germline at one end; a sequencing error may be responsible. The chain recombines TRBV6-5 with TRBJ2-3; 11 bases agree with TRBD2. CDR3 size: 17 residues. Germline CDR1 MNHEY, CDR2 SVGAGI. DNA for the CDR3: TGTGCCAGCAGTTACTCCGGACTAGCGGGCAATCCTTACCCGCAGTGTTTT. Amino acid sequence: CASSYSGLAGNPYPQCF.

There are a few counts of this clonotype. The rearrangement uses TRBV30 and TRBJ1-2; D is ambiguous. Germline V gene sequence: CDR1 GTSNPN, CDR2 SVGIG (reference sequence). The CDR3 contains 12 residues. V lost 1 base and J 5 bases, leaving 8 bases between the germline ends. CDR3 in DNA: TGTGCCTGGAGTGCGGCCCCTTATGGCTACACCTTC. Translated: CAWSAAPYGYTF.

The chain links TRBV9 to TRBJ1-6, with D perhaps TRBD1 (6 bases). V was shortened by 3 bases and J by 10 bases, with 11 bases between the two germline ends. Germline V lookup: CDR1 SGDLS, CDR2 YYNGEE. This CDR3 spans 13 amino acids. CDR3 sequence (DNA): TGTGCCAGCAGCGCAGGGGCGGGGTCACCCCTCCACTTT. It encodes CASSAGAGSPLHF.

The chain combines TRBV7-2 with TRBJ1-6; D gene ambiguous. The germline gives CDR1 SGHTA, CDR2 FQGNSA. The CDR3 length is 15 residues. Trimming took off 3 bases at V and 5 bases at J, with 11 bases between the two ends. CDR3 amino acids: CASSLAGVDNSPLHF. The CDR3 region has the DNA TGTGCCAGCAGCTTGGCGGGCGTGGATAATTCACCCCTCCACTTT.

The V call is TRBV7-8, the J call TRBJ2-7; D remains ambiguous. The CDR3 is made up of 12 amino acids. CDR1 and CDR2 (germline): SGHVS, FQNEAQ. The V end lost 1 base, the J end lost 2 bases, and 3 bases lay between the germline ends. The CDR3 loop reads CASSLDTYEQYF. For the CDR3, the DNA is TGTGCCAGCAGCTTAGATACCTACGAGCAGTACTTC.

The chain has TRBV20-1 and TRBJ2-5; D might be TRBD2 (5 bases). V gave up 0 bases and J gave up 1 base, with 9 bases separating them. This CDR3 comprises 14 residues. Germline CDR1 DFQATT, CDR2 SNEGSKA (reference sequence). The CDR3 protein is CSARDRGVQETQYF. The CDR3 DNA follows: TGCAGTGCTAGAGATCGGGGAGTCCAAGAGACCCAGTACTTC.

The chain uses TRBV2 and TRBJ1-2; D is unclear. The CDR3 is made up of 13 amino acids. The ends were cut back, 7 bases at V and 3 bases at J, with 12 bases in the middle. Germline loops: CDR1 SNHLY, CDR2 FYNNEI. The CDR3 sequence: CASKESADYGYTF. CDR3 nucleotide sequence: TGTGCCAGCAAAGAGTCCGCGGACTATGGCTACACCTTC.

The chain combines TRBV2 with TRBJ1-5; a weak D match, TRBD1 (6 bases). Germline values: CDR1 SNHLY, CDR2 FYNNEI. V dropped 6 bases and J dropped 5 bases, with 14 bases sitting between them. This CDR3 contains 14 residues. The CDR3 nucleotides read TGTGCCAGCAGCTCCAGGGGTAGAGATCAGCCCCAGCATTTT. It encodes CASSSRGRDQPQHF. The full variable domain, in which reference TRBV2 and TRBJ1-5 provide the parts outside the CDR3, is EPEVTQTPSHQVTQMGQEVILRCVPISNHLYFYWYRQILGQKVEFLVSFYNNEISEKSEIFDDQFSVERPDGSNFTLKIRSTKLEDSAMYFCASSSRGRDQPQHFGDGTRLSIL.

This clonotype was observed a few times. J is TRBJ1-2 and V is TRBV7-9; D is perhaps TRBD1 (5 bases). The CDR3 totals 14 residues. Germline V gene lookup returns CDR1 SEHNR and CDR2 FQNEAQ (reference sequence). The V and J ends lost 4 bases and 8 bases respectively, with 17 bases between them. This chain's CDR3 is CASSSNRFPRGYTF. In DNA form, the CDR3 reads TGTGCCAGCAGCTCCAACAGGTTCCCTAGGGGCTACACCTTC.

The rearrangement links TRBV7-2 to TRBJ2-3; TRBD2 agrees at 11 bases. This CDR3 contains 14 residues. Germline-derived CDR1 and CDR2 are SGHTA and FQGNSA. The junction had 1 base not matched to a gene; V was cut back by 2 bases and J by 6 bases. CDR3 loop: CASSLSSGGDTQYF. The CDR3 DNA is TGTGCCAGCAGCTTATCTAGCGGGGGGGATACGCAGTATTTT.

V gene TRBV19 combines with J gene TRBJ1-1; no clear D gene. The CDR3 runs 13 residues. V lost 0 bases to trimming and J lost 6 bases, with 8 bases between them. Germline V gives CDR1 LNHDA, CDR2 SQIVND (reference sequence). The CDR3 here is CASSIDGGSEAFF. Here the CDR3 DNA reads TGTGCCAGTAGTATAGACGGAGGATCTGAAGCTTTCTTT.

This chain uses TRBV25-1 with TRBJ1-1; no clear D. This CDR3 has 11 residues. CDR1 and CDR2 from the germline V gene are MGHDK and SYGVNS. Trimming cost V 3 bases and J 9 bases, with 8 bases left between them. Written as DNA, the CDR3 is TGTGCCAGCAGTGATATCAGGAAAGCTTTCTTT. Protein product: CASSDIRKAFF. The full variable domain, in which reference TRBV25-1 and TRBJ1-1 provide the parts outside the CDR3, is EADIYQTPRYLVIGTGKKITLECSQTMGHDKMYWYQQDPGMELHLIHYSYGVNSTEKGDLSSESTVSRIRTEHFPLTLESARPSHTSQYLCASSDIRKAFFGQGTRLTVV.

The CDR3 DNA reads TGTGCCAGCAGTTACTCGAGGCTAGCGGGGCCCCCGGATACGCAGTATTTT. This encodes CASSYSRLAGPPDTQYF. The chain is built from TRBV6-2 or TRBV6-3 and TRBJ2-3; 9 bases fit TRBD2. Per the germline V gene, CDR1 is MNHEY and CDR2 is SVGEGT. V dropped 0 bases and J dropped 6; count of bases not matched to a gene: 10. The CDR3 is 17 residues long.